These 10 T cell receptor beta chains originate from one sample sequenced in a study of cytomegalovirus exposure and HLA in healthy donors. PCR primers comprised 60 Vbeta and 13 Jbeta primers. Assay used: immunoSEQ multiplex PCR; TCRdb lists only in-frame clones, some missing. The sample includes roughly 180,000 clones, approximately 72% seen only once; the top ten take around 2.5%. The sample taken for sequencing was PBMCs. The origin of the receptors is a female donor in good health and CMV-seronegative.

The chain uses TRBV18 and TRBJ1-2; possible D gene TRBD1, 5 bases. The V gene lost 6 bases and the J gene lost 2 bases, with 13 bases spanning the gap. Germline V CDR1 and CDR2: KGHSH, LQKENI. The CDR3 covers 14 residues. CDR3 in amino acids: CASSPDTVNYGYTF. CDR3 nucleotides: TGTGCCAGCTCGCCGGACACAGTCAACTATGGCTACACCTTC.

The V and J genes are TRBV5-4 and TRBJ2-7; D may be TRBD2 (6 bases). V was cut by 2 bases and J by 7 bases, with 19 bases left in between. CDR1 and CDR2 (germline): SGHNT, YYREEE (reference sequence). There are 15 residues in the CDR3. The CDR3 loop reads CASSFSGSRSREQYF. CDR3 coding DNA: TGTGCCAGCAGCTTCTCCGGGAGTAGGAGCCGAGAGCAGTACTTC.

The chain recombines TRBV7-2 with TRBJ2-1; 12 bases line up with TRBD2. The CDR3 has 17 residues. V lost 5 bases to trimming and J lost 6 bases; unmatched junction nucleotides: 11. From germline, CDR1 is SGHTA and CDR2 FQGNSA. CDR3 in DNA: TGTGCCAGCAGCCCACCAAAACTAGCGGGGGGTAGCAATGAGCAGTTCTTC. Translating gives CASSPPKLAGGSNEQFF.

V gene TRBV11-3 combines with J gene TRBJ2-2, with D perhaps matching TRBD2 (5 bases). The germline V gene encodes CDR1 SGHNT and CDR2 YENEEA. V lost 4 bases to trimming and J lost 1 base, with 13 bases between them. This CDR3 has 16 residues. The CDR3 here is CASSSRDGENTGELFF. CDR3 bases: TGTGCCAGCAGCTCCCGGGATGGGGAGAACACCGGGGAGCTGTTTTTT.

The chain links TRBV30 to TRBJ1-1; 9 bases fit TRBD1. Trimming took 2 bases from V and 1 from J; bases not matched to a gene: 5. CDR1 and CDR2 (germline): GTSNPN, SVGIG (reference sequence). The CDR3 length is 15 residues. CDR3 sequence (DNA): TGTGCCTGGAGTCAGGCGGGACAGGGGAACACTGAAGCTTTCTTT. Its protein is CAWSQAGQGNTEAFF.

The chain employs TRBV15 and TRBJ2-1; 8 bases are a match to TRBD2. J gave up 5 bases and V 9 bases, and 12 bases lay outside the gene matches. The CDR3 covers 15 residues. The germline V gene encodes CDR1 LNHNV and CDR2 YYDKDF (reference sequence). The CDR3 sequence is CATSMAGGGNNEQFF. CDR3 nucleotides: TGTGCCACTTCAATGGCGGGAGGCGGCAACAATGAGCAGTTCTTC.

The chain carries TRBV5-1 and TRBJ2-1, with D tentatively TRBD1 (6 bases). The V gene's germline CDR1 is SGHRS and CDR2 YFSETQ. The V end was cut by 2 bases, the J end by 7 bases, with 10 bases between. The CDR3 totals 13 residues. CDR3 amino acids: CASSFGQTNEQFF. The CDR3 DNA reads as TGCGCCAGCAGCTTTGGACAGACGAATGAGCAGTTCTTC.

This chain uses TRBV7-8 with TRBJ2-1; 7 nucleotides align to TRBD2. Germline CDR1 is SGHVS and CDR2 is FQNEAQ. V gave up 8 bases and J gave up 6 bases; unmatched junction bases: 13. This CDR3 contains 15 residues. As DNA, the CDR3 is TGTGCCAGCCGTGACGCGGGAGCGCATCGCAATGAGCAGTTCTTC. Its protein is CASRDAGAHRNEQFF. Supplemented by reference TRBV7-8 and TRBJ2-1, the full variable domain reads GAGVSQSPRYKVAKRGQDVALRCDPISGHVSLFWYQQALGQGPEFLTYFQNEAQLDKSGLPSDRFFAERPEGSVSTLKIQRTQQEDSAVYLCASRDAGAHRNEQFFGPGTRLTVL.

This chain joins TRBV5-1 and TRBJ2-1; 8 nucleotides align to TRBD2. This CDR3 contains 15 residues. Trimming cost V 3 bases and J 9 bases; bases outside gene matches: 11. Germline values: CDR1 SGHRS, CDR2 YFSETQ. The CDR3 protein is CASSSTSGHQGEQFF. For the CDR3, the DNA is TGCGCCAGCAGCTCAACTAGCGGACACCAGGGTGAGCAGTTCTTC. Full variable domain (outside the CDR3, taken from reference TRBV5-1 and TRBJ2-1): KAGVTQTPRYLIKTRGQQVTLSCSPISGHRSVSWYQQTPGQGLQFLFEYFSETQRNKGNFPGRFSGRQFSNSRSEMNVSTLELGDSALYLCASSSTSGHQGEQFFGPGTRLTVL.

This chain connects TRBV12-5 to TRBJ2-7; possible D gene TRBD2, 5 bases. The CDR3 covers 13 residues. Germline CDR1 and CDR2: LGHNT and FRNRAP. V lost 6 bases to trimming and J lost 7 bases, with 16 bases between them. The CDR3 spells CASGLNGVGEQYF. CDR3 DNA: TGTGCTAGTGGCTTAAACGGGGTCGGGGAGCAGTACTTC.